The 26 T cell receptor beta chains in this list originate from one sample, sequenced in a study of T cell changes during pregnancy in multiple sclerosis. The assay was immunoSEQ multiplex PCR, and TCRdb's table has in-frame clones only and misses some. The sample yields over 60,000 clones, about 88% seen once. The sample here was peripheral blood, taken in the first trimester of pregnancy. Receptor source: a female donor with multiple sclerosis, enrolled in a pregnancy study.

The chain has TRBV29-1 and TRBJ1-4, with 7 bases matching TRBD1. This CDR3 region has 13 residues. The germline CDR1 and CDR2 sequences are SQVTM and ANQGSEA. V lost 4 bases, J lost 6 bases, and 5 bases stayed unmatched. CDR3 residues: CSVAATGYEKLFF. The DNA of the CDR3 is TGCAGCGTTGCCGCGACAGGGTATGAAAAACTGTTTTTT.

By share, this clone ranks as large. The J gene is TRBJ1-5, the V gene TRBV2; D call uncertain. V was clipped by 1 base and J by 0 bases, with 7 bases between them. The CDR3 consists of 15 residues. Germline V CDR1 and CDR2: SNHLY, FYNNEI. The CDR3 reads CASSEGDYSNQPQHF. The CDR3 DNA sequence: TGTGCCAGCAGTGAAGGAGACTATAGCAATCAGCCCCAGCATTTT.

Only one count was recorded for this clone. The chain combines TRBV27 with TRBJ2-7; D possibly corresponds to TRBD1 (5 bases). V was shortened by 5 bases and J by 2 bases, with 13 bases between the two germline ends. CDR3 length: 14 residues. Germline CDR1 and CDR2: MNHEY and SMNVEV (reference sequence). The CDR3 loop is CASSTGHRAYEQYF. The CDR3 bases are TGTGCCAGCAGTACAGGTCACCGAGCCTACGAGCAGTACTTC.

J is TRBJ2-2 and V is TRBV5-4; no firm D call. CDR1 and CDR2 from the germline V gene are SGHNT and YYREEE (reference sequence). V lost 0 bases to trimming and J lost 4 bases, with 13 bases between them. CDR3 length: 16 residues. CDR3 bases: TGTGCCAGCAGCTTGGTGGGCTTCTTATCCACCGGGGAGCTGTTTTTT. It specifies CASSLVGFLSTGELFF.

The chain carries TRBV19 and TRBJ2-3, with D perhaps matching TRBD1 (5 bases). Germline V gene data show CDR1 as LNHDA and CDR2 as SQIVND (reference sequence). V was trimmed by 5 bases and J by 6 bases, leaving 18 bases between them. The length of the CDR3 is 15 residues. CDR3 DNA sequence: TGTGCCAGTAGTGACTGGGGCAGGGCGTCGGATACGCAGTATTTT. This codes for CASSDWGRASDTQYF.

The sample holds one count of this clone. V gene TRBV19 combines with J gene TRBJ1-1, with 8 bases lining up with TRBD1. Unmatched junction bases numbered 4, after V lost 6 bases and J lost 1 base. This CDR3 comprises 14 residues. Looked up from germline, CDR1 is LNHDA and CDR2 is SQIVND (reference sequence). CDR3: CASRWTGTNTEAFF. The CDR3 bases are TGTGCCAGTAGATGGACAGGGACGAACACTGAAGCTTTCTTT.

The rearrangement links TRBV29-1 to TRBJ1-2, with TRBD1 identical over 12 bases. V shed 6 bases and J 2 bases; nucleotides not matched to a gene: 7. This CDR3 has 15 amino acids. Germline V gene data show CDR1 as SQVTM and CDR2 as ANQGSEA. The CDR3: CSVHPGQGANYGYTF. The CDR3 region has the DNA TGCAGCGTACACCCGGGACAGGGGGCAAACTATGGCTACACCTTC.

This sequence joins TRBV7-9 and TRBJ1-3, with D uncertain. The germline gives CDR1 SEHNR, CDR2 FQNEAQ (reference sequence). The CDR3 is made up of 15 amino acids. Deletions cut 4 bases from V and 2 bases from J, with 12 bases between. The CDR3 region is CASSSLGSAGNTIYF. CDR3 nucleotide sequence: TGTGCCAGCAGCTCCCTAGGATCCGCTGGAAACACCATATATTTT.

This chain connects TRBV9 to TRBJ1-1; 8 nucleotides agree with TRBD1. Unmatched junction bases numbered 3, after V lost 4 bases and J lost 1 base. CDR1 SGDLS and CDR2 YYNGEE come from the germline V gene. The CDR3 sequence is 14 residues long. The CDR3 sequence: CASSPGTGNTEAFF. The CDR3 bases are TGTGCCAGCAGCCCCGGGACAGGGAACACTGAAGCTTTCTTT.

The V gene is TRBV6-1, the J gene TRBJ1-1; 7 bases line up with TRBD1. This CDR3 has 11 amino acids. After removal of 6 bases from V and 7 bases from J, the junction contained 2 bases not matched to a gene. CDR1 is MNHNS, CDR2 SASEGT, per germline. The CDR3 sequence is CASRQGGEAFF. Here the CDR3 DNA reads TGTGCCAGCAGGCAGGGGGGTGAAGCTTTCTTT.

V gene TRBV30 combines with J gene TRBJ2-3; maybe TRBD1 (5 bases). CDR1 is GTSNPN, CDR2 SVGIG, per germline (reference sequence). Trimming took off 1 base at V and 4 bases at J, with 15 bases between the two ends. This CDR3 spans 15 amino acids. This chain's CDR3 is CAWSATGQGADTQYF. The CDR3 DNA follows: TGTGCCTGGAGTGCCACCGGCCAGGGCGCAGATACGCAGTATTTT.

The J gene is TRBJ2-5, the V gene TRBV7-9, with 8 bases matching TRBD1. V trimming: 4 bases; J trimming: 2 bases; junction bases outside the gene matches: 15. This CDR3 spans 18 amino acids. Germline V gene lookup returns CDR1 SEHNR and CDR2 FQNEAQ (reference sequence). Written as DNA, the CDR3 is TGTGCCAGCAGCTCCCCCAGGGGGCGCCCCTCGGGTCAAGAGACCCAGTACTTC. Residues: CASSSPRGRPSGQETQYF.

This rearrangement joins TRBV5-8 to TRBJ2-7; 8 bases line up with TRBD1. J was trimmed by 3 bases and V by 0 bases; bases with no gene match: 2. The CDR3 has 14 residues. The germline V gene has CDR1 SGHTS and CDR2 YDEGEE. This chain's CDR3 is CASSLVGQGYEQYF. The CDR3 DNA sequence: TGTGCCAGCAGCTTGGTTGGACAGGGCTACGAGCAGTACTTC.

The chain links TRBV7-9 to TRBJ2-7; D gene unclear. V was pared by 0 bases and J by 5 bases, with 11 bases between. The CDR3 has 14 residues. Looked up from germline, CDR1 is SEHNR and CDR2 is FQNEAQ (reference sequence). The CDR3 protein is CASSLATRQDEQYF. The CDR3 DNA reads TGTGCCAGCAGCTTAGCCACTCGCCAGGACGAGCAGTACTTC. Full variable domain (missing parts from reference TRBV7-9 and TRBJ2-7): DTGVSQNPRHKITKRGQNVTFRCDPISEHNRLYWYRQTLGQGPEFLTYFQNEAQLEKSRLLSDRFSAERPKGSFSTLEIQRTEQGDSAMYLCASSLATRQDEQYFGPGTRLTVT.

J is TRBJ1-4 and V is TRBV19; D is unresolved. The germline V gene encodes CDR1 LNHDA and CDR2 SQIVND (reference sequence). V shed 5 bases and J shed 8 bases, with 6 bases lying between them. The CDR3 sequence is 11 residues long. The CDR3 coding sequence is TGTGCCAGTAGTCGCCAGGAAAAACTGTTTTTT. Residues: CASSRQEKLFF.

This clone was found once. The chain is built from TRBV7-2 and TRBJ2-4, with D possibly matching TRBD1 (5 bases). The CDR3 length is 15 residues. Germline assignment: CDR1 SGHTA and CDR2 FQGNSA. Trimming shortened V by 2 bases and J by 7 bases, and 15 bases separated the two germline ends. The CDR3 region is CASSLMSGAANIQYF. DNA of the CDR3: TGTGCCAGCAGCTTAATGTCTGGGGCAGCCAACATTCAGTACTTC.

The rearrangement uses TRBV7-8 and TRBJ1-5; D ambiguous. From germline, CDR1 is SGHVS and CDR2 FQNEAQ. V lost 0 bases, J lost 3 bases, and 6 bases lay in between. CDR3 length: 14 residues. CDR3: CASSLAQYNQPQHF. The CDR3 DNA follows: TGTGCCAGCAGCTTAGCACAGTACAATCAGCCCCAGCATTTT.

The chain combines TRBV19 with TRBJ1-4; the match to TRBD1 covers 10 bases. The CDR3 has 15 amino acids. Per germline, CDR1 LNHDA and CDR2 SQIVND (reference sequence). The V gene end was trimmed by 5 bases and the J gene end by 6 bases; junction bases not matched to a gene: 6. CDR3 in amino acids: CASSAAGTGDEKLFF. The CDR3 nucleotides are TGTGCCAGTAGTGCAGCCGGGACAGGGGATGAAAAACTGTTTTTT. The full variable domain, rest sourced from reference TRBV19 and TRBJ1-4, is DGGITQSPKYLFRKEGQNVTLSCEQNLNHDAMYWYRQDPGQGLRLIYYSQIVNDFQKGDIAEGYSVSREKKESFPLTVTSAQKNPTAFYLCASSAAGTGDEKLFFGSGTQLSVL.

This CDR3 reads CASGRDSHYEQYF. CDR3 coding DNA: TGTGCCAGCGGTCGGGATTCCCATTACGAGCAGTACTTC. The chain uses TRBV2 and TRBJ2-7; D might be TRBD2 (5 bases). Germline-derived CDR1 and CDR2 are SNHLY and FYNNEI. Deletions cut 8 bases from V and 4 bases from J, with 15 bases between. The CDR3 has 13 residues.

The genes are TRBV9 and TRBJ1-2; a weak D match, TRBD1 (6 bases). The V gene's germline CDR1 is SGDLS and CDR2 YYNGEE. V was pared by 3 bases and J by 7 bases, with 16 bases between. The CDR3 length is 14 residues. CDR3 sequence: CASSADRGYGGYTF. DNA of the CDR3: TGTGCCAGCAGCGCGGACAGAGGGTACGGTGGCTACACCTTC.

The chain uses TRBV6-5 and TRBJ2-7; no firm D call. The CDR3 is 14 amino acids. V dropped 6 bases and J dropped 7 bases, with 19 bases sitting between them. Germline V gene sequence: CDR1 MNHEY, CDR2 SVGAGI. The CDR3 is CASSRGTPMSEQYF. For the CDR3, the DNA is TGTGCCAGCAGCCGAGGTACGCCGATGAGTGAGCAGTACTTC.

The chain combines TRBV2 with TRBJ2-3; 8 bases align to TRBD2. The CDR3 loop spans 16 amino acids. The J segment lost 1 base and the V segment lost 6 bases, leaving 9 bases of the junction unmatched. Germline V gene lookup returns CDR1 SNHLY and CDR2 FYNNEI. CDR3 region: CASRMALRGGTDTQYF. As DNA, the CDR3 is TGTGCCAGCAGGATGGCTTTGCGGGGGGGCACAGATACGCAGTATTTT.

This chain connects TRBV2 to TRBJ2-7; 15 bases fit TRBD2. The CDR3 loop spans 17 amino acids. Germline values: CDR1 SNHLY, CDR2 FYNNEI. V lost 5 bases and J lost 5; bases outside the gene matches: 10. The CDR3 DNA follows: TGTGCCAGCAGTCCCCCGGGACTAGCGGGGGGACGACACGAGCAGTACTTC. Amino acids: CASSPPGLAGGRHEQYF.

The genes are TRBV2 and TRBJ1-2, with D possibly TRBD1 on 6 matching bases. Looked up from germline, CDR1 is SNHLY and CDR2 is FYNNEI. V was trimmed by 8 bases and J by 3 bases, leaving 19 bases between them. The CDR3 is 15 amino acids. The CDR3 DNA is TGTGCCAGCTGTAGGGACATGGGAAGTGACTATGGCTACACCTTC. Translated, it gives CASCRDMGSDYGYTF.

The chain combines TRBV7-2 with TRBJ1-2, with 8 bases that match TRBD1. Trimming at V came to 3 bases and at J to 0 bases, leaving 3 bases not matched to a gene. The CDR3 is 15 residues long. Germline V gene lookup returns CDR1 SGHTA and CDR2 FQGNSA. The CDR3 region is CASSFGQGTNYGYTF. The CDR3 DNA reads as TGTGCCAGCAGCTTTGGACAGGGAACTAACTATGGCTACACCTTC.

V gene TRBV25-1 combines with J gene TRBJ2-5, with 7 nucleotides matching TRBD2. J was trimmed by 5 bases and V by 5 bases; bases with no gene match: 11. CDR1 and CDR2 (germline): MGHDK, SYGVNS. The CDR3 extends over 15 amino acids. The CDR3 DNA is TGTGCCAGCAGTCCAACGACTAGCTCGATGGAGACCCAGTACTTC. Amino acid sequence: CASSPTTSSMETQYF.